This TCR beta chain was captured by sequencing in a study of T cell responses to AZD1222 COVID-19 vaccine. TCRdb's copy holds only in-frame clones and misses some; the assay was immunoSEQ multiplex PCR. The data show 100,000 to 150,000 clones, around 87% seen once. Germline V gene data show CDR1 as MNHEY and CDR2 as SVGEGT. V lost 6 bases and J 11 bases, leaving 13 bases between the germline ends. The CDR3 length is 11 residues. The clonotype comes from an adult in good health. Sample: peripheral blood, taken on day 0 of AZD1222 vaccination. The chain recombines TRBV6-2 or TRBV6-3 with TRBJ1-1; D gene unclear. CDR3 DNA sequence: TGTGCCAGCAGCGACGGGCCTCGGGCTTTCTTT. Translating it yields CASSDGPRAFF.